This T cell receptor beta chain was obtained from a study of neurological immune-mediated disorders. Study results and limitations: Expanded clones shared no CDR3 amino acid sequences across subjects, suggesting private repertoires in all groups.

From 15-18 subjects, each sequencing run yielded over 160 million TCR-beta sequences. TCRdb ran MiXCR on the 5' RACE reads and lists one entry per CDR3 protein. The table lists tens of thousands of distinct CDR3 sequences, under 4.5% of them singletons, with less than 3.5% in the top ten. CDR3 size: 11 residues. Germline CDR1 is SQVTM and CDR2 is ANQGSEA. V was pared by 6 bases and J by 5 bases, with 10 bases between. The unsorted libraries originated from 2 million PBMCs that had been stored at -80 C. This clonotype was seen repeatedly, ten times or more. Its antigen is unknown. The sequence derives from a woman aged 50 to 60 with multiple sclerosis. The chain has TRBV29-1 and TRBJ2-5, with TRBD1 as a possible D gene (5 bases). Specimen: PBMCs. The CDR3 region is CSVLRVETQYF. CDR3 sequence (DNA): TGCAGCGTCCTCAGGGTGGAGACCCAGTACTTC.